Presented here are 18 T cell receptor beta chains from one specimen sequenced in a study of CD8 T cells in ankylosing spondylitis. Regarding the study as a whole: Fewer than ten highly homologous variants made up a TCR beta motif that seemed to typify ankylosing spondylitis blood.

TCRdb independently ran MiXCR on the 5' RACE reads; one entry per CDR3 protein. This sample has 500,000 to 650,000 distinct CDR3 sequences, with roughly 5% found just once. The antigens for these receptors are not known. The sequencing sample was made of blood, either unsorted or a sorted T cell fraction (not recorded which). Every receptor here comes from a male donor with ankylosing spondylitis.

Many counts were recorded for this clonotype. The chain is built from TRBV20-1 and TRBJ1-1; no firm D call. Germline CDR1 and CDR2: DFQATT and SNEGSKA (reference sequence). The V end lost 3 bases, the J end lost 1 base, and 9 bases lay between the germline ends. The CDR3 is 13 amino acids. The CDR3 is CSARSLKNTEAFF. The CDR3 region has the DNA TGCAGTGCTAGGAGTCTCAAGAACACTGAAGCTTTCTTT.

The table lists this clonotype with many counts. The V and J genes are TRBV7-9 and TRBJ2-1; D is unresolved. CDR3 length: 13 residues. V gave up 8 bases and J gave up 6 bases, with 14 bases separating them. Germline assignment: CDR1 SEHNR and CDR2 FQNEAQ (reference sequence). CDR3 region: CASLPGRTNEQFF. CDR3 nucleotides: TGTGCCAGCCTACCGGGCCGAACCAATGAGCAGTTCTTC. The whole variable domain, filled in from reference TRBV7-9 and TRBJ2-1, reads DTGVSQNPRHKITKRGQNVTFRCDPISEHNRLYWYRQTLGQGPEFLTYFQNEAQLEKSRLLSDRFSAERPKGSFSTLEIQRTEQGDSAMYLCASLPGRTNEQFFGPGTRLTVL.

This clonotype was detected many times. The V gene is TRBV10-2, the J gene TRBJ1-5; D may be TRBD1 (5 bases). The germline gives CDR1 WSHSY, CDR2 SAAADI. With 8 bases removed from V and 2 bases from J, the gap between germline ends came to 10 bases. This CDR3 is 13 amino acids long. The CDR3, as DNA: TGCGCCAGCCAGGGTCCCGGCAATCAGCCCCAGCATTTT. Its translation: CASQGPGNQPQHF.

This clonotype has at least ten counts. V usage is TRBV7-3 and J usage is TRBJ2-3, with a tentative D call TRBD2 (6 bases). The CDR3 has 14 residues. V lost 3 bases and J lost 2, with 9 bases in between. Germline values: CDR1 SGHTA, CDR2 FQGTGA. In nucleotides, the CDR3 is TGTGCCAGCAGCTTTAGCGGCAACACAGATACGCAGTATTTT. It specifies CASSFSGNTDTQYF.

This clonotype was recorded at least ten times. This chain links TRBV5-1 with TRBJ2-1; D remains ambiguous. CDR3 length equals 16 residues. Germline CDR1 is SGHRS and CDR2 is YFSETQ. Trimming left V 0 bases short and J 8 bases short, with 18 bases between. The CDR3 reads CASSLAQGPRRDEQFF. In nucleotides, the CDR3 is TGCGCCAGCAGCTTGGCGCAAGGACCTAGAAGAGATGAGCAGTTCTTC. Based on the CDR3 plus reference TRBV5-1 and TRBJ2-1, the full variable domain is KAGVTQTPRYLIKTRGQQVTLSCSPISGHRSVSWYQQTPGQGLQFLFEYFSETQRNKGNFPGRFSGRQFSNSRSEMNVSTLELGDSALYLCASSLAQGPRRDEQFFGPGTRLTVL.

A word on this clonotype: A read error may be the cause here, since a much bigger clone is one base away. The chain joins TRBV28 to TRBJ1-1; D remains ambiguous. The germline CDR1 and CDR2 sequences are MDHEN and SYDVKM. The CDR3 runs to 11 residues. The CDR3 loop reads CASSNPTEALF. CDR3 in DNA: TGTGCCAGCAGTAACCCGACTGAAGCTCTCTTT.

This clonotype was counted at least ten times. The J gene is TRBJ2-3, the V gene TRBV9; D not certain. The ends were cut back, 3 bases at V and 0 bases at J, with 11 bases in the middle. The V gene's germline CDR1 is SGDLS and CDR2 YYNGEE. This CDR3 contains 15 residues. DNA for the CDR3: TGTGCCAGCAGCGCCCATTCCTTTAGCACAGATACGCAGTATTTT. Translated: CASSAHSFSTDTQYF.

This clonotype was counted ten times or more. Given the absence of the conserved phenylalanine or tryptophan at the CDR3 end, a read error is likely. The chain carries TRBV20-1 and TRBJ1-5; D uncertain. Germline CDR1 is DFQATT and CDR2 is SNEGSKA (reference sequence). V dropped 0 bases and J dropped 6 bases, with 6 bases sitting between them. The CDR3 runs to 12 residues. The CDR3 protein is CSARDQGQPQHS. CDR3 in DNA: TGCAGTGCTAGAGATCAAGGTCAGCCCCAGCATTCT.

This clonotype was observed a few times. This chain connects TRBV6-1 to TRBJ1-1; no reliable D call. The CDR3 is 14 amino acids. CDR1 MNHNS and CDR2 SASEGT come from the germline V gene. Between the trimmed V and J ends, which lost 3 bases and 0 bases, there was a span of 8 bases. CDR3 amino acids: CASSELPLNTEAFF. The CDR3 DNA follows: TGTGCCAGCAGTGAGCTTCCCCTGAACACTGAAGCTTTCTTT.

This clonotype was detected ten times or more. DNA of the CDR3: TGCAGTGCTAGAGATAGACTAGCGGGGGGCCTGGGGGAGCAGTACTTC. It translates to CSARDRLAGGLGEQYF. This rearrangement joins TRBV20-1 to TRBJ2-7; 13 bases match TRBD2. The V gene's germline CDR1 is DFQATT and CDR2 SNEGSKA (reference sequence). Trimming removed 0 bases from V and 7 bases from J; junction bases left unmatched: 9. The CDR3 runs 16 residues.

At least ten counts were recorded for this clonotype. The V gene is TRBV7-2, the J gene TRBJ1-2; 11 nucleotides line up with TRBD1. CDR1 SGHTA and CDR2 FQGNSA come from the germline V gene. With V trimmed by 6 bases and J by 6 bases, 3 bases remained unmatched. The CDR3 extends over 13 amino acids. CDR3 residues: CASRWGQGDGYTF. DNA of the CDR3: TGTGCCAGCAGGTGGGGACAGGGGGATGGCTACACCTTC.

This clonotype was seen repeatedly, ten times or more. This chain links TRBV4-3 with TRBJ1-2; D call uncertain. Trimming removed 4 bases at V and 4 bases at J, with 10 bases between. This CDR3 spans 13 amino acids. Looked up from germline, CDR1 is LGHNA and CDR2 is YSLEER. The CDR3 DNA reads TGCGCCAGCAGCCCTCGGGTATCCTATGGCTACACCTTC. Translating it yields CASSPRVSYGYTF.

At least ten counts were recorded for this clonotype. This sequence joins TRBV6-4 and TRBJ1-3; no clear D gene. The V gene's germline CDR1 is MRHNA and CDR2 SNTAGT. V was clipped by 8 bases and J by 0 bases, with 8 bases between them. CDR3 size: 13 residues. CDR3 protein: CASQDHSGNTIYF. As DNA, the CDR3 is TGTGCCAGCCAGGACCACTCTGGAAACACCATATATTTT.

As concerns this clonotype: The conserved closing phenylalanine or tryptophan is absent in this CDR3, likely reflecting a read error. The chain links TRBV7-6 to TRBJ2-2, with 12 bases lining up with TRBD1. This CDR3 is 17 amino acids long. Losses at the gene ends were 5 bases for V and 4 bases for J; bases not matched to a gene: 8. The V gene's germline CDR1 is SGHVS and CDR2 FNYEAQ. CDR3 sequence reads: CASSPPGQGAPTGELFL. The CDR3 region has the DNA TGTGCCAGCAGCCCACCGGGACAGGGGGCCCCCACCGGGGAGCTGTTTCTT.

The chain joins TRBV6-1 to TRBJ2-3; weak D call: TRBD2 (6 bases). Germline-derived CDR1 and CDR2 are MNHNS and SASEGT. Trimming cost V 6 bases and J 1 base, with 11 bases left between them. This CDR3 region has 14 residues. For the CDR3, the DNA is TGTGCCAGCAGGTCGACTAGTCGCACAGATACGCAGTATTTT. It codes for CASRSTSRTDTQYF.

The V gene is TRBV5-1, the J gene TRBJ2-5, with D tentatively TRBD1 (6 bases). CDR3 size: 13 residues. CDR1 is SGHRS, CDR2 YFSETQ, per germline. V lost 4 bases and J lost 13, with 20 bases in between. This CDR3 is CASSPQDSGVRYF. Here the CDR3 DNA reads TGCGCCAGCAGCCCTCAGGACAGTGGGGTCAGGTACTTC.

This clonotype appeared many times. The V and J genes are TRBV15 and TRBJ1-1; D is unresolved. This CDR3 contains 12 residues. CDR1 and CDR2 (germline): LNHNV, YYDKDF (reference sequence). The germline V and J ends were trimmed by 5 bases and 0 bases, with 4 bases remaining between them. The CDR3 spells CATSLMNTEAFF. The CDR3 DNA reads as TGTGCCACCAGCCTCATGAACACTGAAGCTTTCTTT.

At least ten counts were recorded for this clonotype. The chain links TRBV5-1 to TRBJ2-1, with unresolved D. CDR1 and CDR2 (germline): SGHRS, YFSETQ. V was shortened by 5 bases and J by 0 bases, with 12 bases between the two germline ends. The CDR3 loop spans 15 amino acids. In DNA form, the CDR3 reads TGCGCCAGCAGTTACCTTCCGGACTCCTACAATGAGCAGTTCTTC. Amino acids: CASSYLPDSYNEQFF.